This TCR beta chain derives from a study of radiation and T cells in renal cell carcinoma. The repertoire was sequenced with immunoSEQ multiplex PCR; TCRdb's copy has only in-frame clones and lacks some. The sample lists approximately 150,000 clones, about 88% occurring once. Described time point: blood 4 weeks post-SBRT, at nephrectomy. Treatment in this sample: 15 Gy SBRT to primary tumor, nephrectomy 4 weeks later. Deletions cut 2 bases from V and 0 bases from J, with 12 bases between. The germline V gene has CDR1 KGHSH and CDR2 LQKENI. The CDR3 has 16 amino acids. Sequencing was performed on blood, taken from a patient whose treatment included radiotherapy and nephrectomy. This rearrangement joins TRBV18 to TRBJ2-3; D unresolved. The TCR originated in a woman in her forties or fifties with renal cell carcinoma. CDR3 DNA: TGTGCCAGCTCACCAAACTCCCCAGGAAGCACAGATACGCAGTATTTT. It specifies CASSPNSPGSTDTQYF.